One and the same sample provided the 11 T cell receptor beta chains below, sequenced in a study of PD-1 blockade in classical Hodgkin lymphoma. Sequencing used immunoSEQ multiplex PCR; TCRdb keeps in-frame clones, though not all of them. The repertoire holds approximately 160,000 clones, with around four fifths as singletons. All patients experienced relapse after autologous stem cell transplantation, and brentuximab vedotin exposure was variable. The input for sequencing was peripheral blood mononuclear cells (PBMCs), taken before the second cycle of nivolumab. All receptors derive from a human donor with classical Hodgkin lymphoma.

This sequence joins TRBV28 and TRBJ1-5, with D unclear. This CDR3 region has 12 residues. Germline V gives CDR1 MDHEN, CDR2 SYDVKM. V lost 8 bases, J lost 3 bases, and 8 bases lay in between. The CDR3, as DNA: TGTGCCAGCCTGAGTCCCAATCAGCCCCAGCATTTT. Its protein is CASLSPNQPQHF.

This clone was picked up one time. The chain is built from TRBV7-2 and TRBJ2-1; TRBD2 matches 12 bases. The junction had 13 bases not matched to a gene; V was cut back by 5 bases and J by 8 bases. Germline V CDR1 and CDR2: SGHTA, FQGNSA. This CDR3 comprises 17 residues. CDR3 loop: CASSHRTSGGPLDEQFF. DNA of the CDR3: TGTGCCAGCAGCCACCGCACTAGCGGGGGGCCTCTAGATGAGCAGTTCTTC.

V and J are TRBV5-1 and TRBJ1-4, with TRBD1 matching over 7 bases. This CDR3 comprises 13 residues. Germline CDR1 and CDR2: SGHRS and YFSETQ. V was clipped by 4 bases and J by 9 bases; unmatched bases: 6. CDR3 bases: TGCGCCAGCAGCCCCGGACAGGCCCAAAAACTGTTTTTT. Its translation: CASSPGQAQKLFF.

There are a few counts of this clone. The V call is TRBV7-3, the J call TRBJ2-2; TRBD2 agrees at 7 bases. Per the germline V gene, CDR1 is SGHTA and CDR2 is FQGTGA. The CDR3 has 15 residues. The J segment lost 3 bases and the V segment lost 5 bases, leaving 6 bases of the junction unmatched. The CDR3 DNA is TGTGCCAGCAGCCATGCCGGACTAGACACCGGGGAGCTGTTTTTT. This sequence encodes CASSHAGLDTGELFF.

The V gene is TRBV7-2, the J gene TRBJ2-7; the match to TRBD1 covers 7 bases. CDR3 length: 12 amino acids. J lost 12 bases, V lost 5 bases, and 10 bases had no gene match. CDR1 is SGHTA, CDR2 FQGNSA, per germline. CDR3 in DNA: TGTGCCAGCAGCCCCTACGACAGGGCACCGTACTTC. Protein: CASSPYDRAPYF.

This clone was seen just once. This chain connects TRBV12-5 to TRBJ1-2; 7 bases fit TRBD1. The CDR3 sequence is 15 residues long. Germline V gene sequence: CDR1 LGHNT, CDR2 FRNRAP. The J segment lost 1 base and the V segment lost 4 bases, leaving 6 bases of the junction unmatched. In DNA form, the CDR3 reads TGTGCTAGTGGTTCCGGACAGGCTATTAACTATGGCTACACCTTC. Protein: CASGSGQAINYGYTF.

The CDR3 nucleotides read TGCGCCAGCAGCTTAAGGGGGCCCGGGTCACCCCTCCACTTT. Translating gives CASSLRGPGSPLHF. The chain has TRBV5-1 and TRBJ1-6; 7 bases are a match to TRBD1. Germline-derived CDR1 and CDR2 are SGHRS and YFSETQ. J gave up 10 bases and V 2 bases, and 6 bases lay outside the gene matches. The CDR3 totals 14 residues.

The gene calls are TRBV7-9 and TRBJ2-7, with a weak D call TRBD2 (6 bases). The CDR3 totals 15 residues. The V gene lost 1 base and the J gene lost 4 bases, with 14 bases spanning the gap. Germline CDR1 reads SEHNR; CDR2 reads FQNEAQ (reference sequence). This CDR3 reads CASSLGDLSSYEQYF. The CDR3 DNA follows: TGTGCCAGCAGCTTAGGGGACTTGAGTTCGTACGAGCAGTACTTC.

V gene TRBV7-2 combines with J gene TRBJ2-7, with D possibly matching TRBD1 (6 bases). CDR3 size: 12 residues. Germline V gene lookup returns CDR1 SGHTA and CDR2 FQGNSA. V was shortened by 5 bases and J by 5 bases, with 10 bases between the two germline ends. The CDR3 region has the DNA TGTGCCAGCAGCCCATACAGGGACGAGCAGTACTTC. Its translation: CASSPYRDEQYF. The entire variable domain, with the rest obtained from reference TRBV7-2 and TRBJ2-7, is as follows: GAGVSQSPSNKVTEKGKDVELRCDPISGHTALYWYRQSLGQGLEFLIYFQGNSAPDKSGLPSDRFSAERTGGSVSTLTIQRTQQEDSAVYLCASSPYRDEQYFGPGTRLTVT.

This clone was observed a handful of times. This chain links TRBV2 with TRBJ2-5; no clear D. V was cut by 5 bases and J by 1 base, with 2 bases left in between. From germline, CDR1 is SNHLY and CDR2 FYNNEI. This CDR3 comprises 11 residues. CDR3 loop: CASSIQETQYF. The DNA for the CDR3 is TGTGCCAGCAGTATCCAAGAGACCCAGTACTTC.

This clone was found once. V gene TRBV5-6 combines with J gene TRBJ1-1; TRBD1 might be the D (5 bases). In germline, CDR1 is SGHDT, CDR2 YYEEEE. The CDR3 is 15 amino acids. V was pared by 4 bases and J by 4 bases, with 17 bases between. The CDR3 protein is CASSLGGVQPTEAFF. The CDR3 DNA reads TGTGCCAGCAGCCTGGGGGGGGTACAGCCCACTGAAGCTTTCTTT.